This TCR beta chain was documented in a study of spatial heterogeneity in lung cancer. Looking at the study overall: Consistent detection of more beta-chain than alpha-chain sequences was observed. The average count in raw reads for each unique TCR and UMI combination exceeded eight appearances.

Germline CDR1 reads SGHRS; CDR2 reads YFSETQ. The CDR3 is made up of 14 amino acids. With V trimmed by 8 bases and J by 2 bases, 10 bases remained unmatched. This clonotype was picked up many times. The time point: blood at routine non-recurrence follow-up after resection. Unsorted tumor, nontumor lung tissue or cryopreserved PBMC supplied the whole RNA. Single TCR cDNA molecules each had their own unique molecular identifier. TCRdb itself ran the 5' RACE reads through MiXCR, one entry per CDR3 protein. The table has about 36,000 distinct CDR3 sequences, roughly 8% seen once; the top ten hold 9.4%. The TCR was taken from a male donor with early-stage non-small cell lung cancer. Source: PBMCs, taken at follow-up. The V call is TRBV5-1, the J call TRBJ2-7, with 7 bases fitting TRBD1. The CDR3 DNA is TGCGCCAGTTCTCCATCCGGGACAGCCTACGAGCAGTACTTC. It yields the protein CASSPSGTAYEQYF.